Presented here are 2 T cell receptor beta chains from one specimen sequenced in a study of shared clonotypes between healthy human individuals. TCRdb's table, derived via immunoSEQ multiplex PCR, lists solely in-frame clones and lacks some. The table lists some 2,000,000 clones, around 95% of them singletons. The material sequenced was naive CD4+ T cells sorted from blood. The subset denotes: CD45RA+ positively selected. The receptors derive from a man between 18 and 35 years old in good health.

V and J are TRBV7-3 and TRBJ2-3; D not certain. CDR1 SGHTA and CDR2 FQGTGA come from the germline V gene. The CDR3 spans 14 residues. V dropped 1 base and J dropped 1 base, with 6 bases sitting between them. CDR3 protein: CASSLNYGTDTQYF. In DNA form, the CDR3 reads TGTGCCAGCAGCTTAAATTATGGCACAGATACGCAGTATTTT.

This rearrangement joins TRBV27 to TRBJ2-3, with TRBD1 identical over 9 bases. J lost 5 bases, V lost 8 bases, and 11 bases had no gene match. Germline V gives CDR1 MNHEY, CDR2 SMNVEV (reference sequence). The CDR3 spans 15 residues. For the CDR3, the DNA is TGTGCCAGCTCCTCTCCCGGGACAGGGAAAGATACGCAGTATTTT. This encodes CASSSPGTGKDTQYF.